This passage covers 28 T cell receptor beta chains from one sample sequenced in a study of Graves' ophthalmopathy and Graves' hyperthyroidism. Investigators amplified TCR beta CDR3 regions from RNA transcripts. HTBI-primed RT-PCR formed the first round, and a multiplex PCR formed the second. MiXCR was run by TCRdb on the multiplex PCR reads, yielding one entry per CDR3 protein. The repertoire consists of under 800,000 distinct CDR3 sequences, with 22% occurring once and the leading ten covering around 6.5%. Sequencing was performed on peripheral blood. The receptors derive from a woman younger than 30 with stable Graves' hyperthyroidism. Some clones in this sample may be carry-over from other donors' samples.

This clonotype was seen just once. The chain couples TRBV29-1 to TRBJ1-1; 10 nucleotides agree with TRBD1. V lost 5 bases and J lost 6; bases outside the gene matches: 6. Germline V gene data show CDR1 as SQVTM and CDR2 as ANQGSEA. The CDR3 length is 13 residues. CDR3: CSVTGQGLSEAFF. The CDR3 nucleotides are TGCAGCGTTACGGGACAGGGGCTGTCTGAAGCTTTCTTT.

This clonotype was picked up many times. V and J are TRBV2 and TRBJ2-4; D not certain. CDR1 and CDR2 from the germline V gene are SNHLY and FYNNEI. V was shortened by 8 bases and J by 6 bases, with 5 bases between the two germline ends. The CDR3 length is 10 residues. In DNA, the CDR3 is TGTGCCAGCTATCGAAACATTCAGTACTTC. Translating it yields CASYRNIQYF.

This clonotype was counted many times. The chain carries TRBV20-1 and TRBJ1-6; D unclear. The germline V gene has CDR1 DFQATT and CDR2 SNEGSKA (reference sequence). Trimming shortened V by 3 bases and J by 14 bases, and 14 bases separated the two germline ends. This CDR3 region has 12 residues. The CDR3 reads CSASLGYETLHF. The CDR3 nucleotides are TGCAGTGCTAGCTTGGGCTACGAGACCCTCCACTTT.

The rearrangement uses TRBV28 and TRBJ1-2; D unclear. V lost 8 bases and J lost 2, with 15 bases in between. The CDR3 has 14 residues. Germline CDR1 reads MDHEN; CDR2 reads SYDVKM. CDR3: CASGLWGSNYGYTF. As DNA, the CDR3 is TGTGCCAGCGGCTTGTGGGGATCCAACTATGGCTACACCTTC.

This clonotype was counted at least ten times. Written as DNA, the CDR3 is TGTGCCAGCAGCTTAAATAGCGGGAGCCCCGGGGAGCTGTTTTTT. This sequence encodes CASSLNSGSPGELFF. The chain joins TRBV7-3 to TRBJ2-2; the match to TRBD2 covers 9 bases. Germline CDR1 reads SGHTA; CDR2 reads FQGTGA. V was clipped by 1 base and J by 6 bases; unmatched bases: 3. This CDR3 is built from 15 residues.

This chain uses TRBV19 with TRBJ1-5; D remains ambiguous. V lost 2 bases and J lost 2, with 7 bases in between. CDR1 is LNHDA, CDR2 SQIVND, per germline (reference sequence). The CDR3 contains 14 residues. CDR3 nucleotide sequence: TGTGCCAGTAGTATAAAATCAGGCAATCAGCCCCAGCATTTT. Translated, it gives CASSIKSGNQPQHF.

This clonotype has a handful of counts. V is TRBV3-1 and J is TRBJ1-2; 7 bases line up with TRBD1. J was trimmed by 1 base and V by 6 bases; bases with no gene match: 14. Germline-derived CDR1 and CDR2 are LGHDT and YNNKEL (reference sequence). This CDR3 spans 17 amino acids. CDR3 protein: CASRKSGGAAFNYGYTF. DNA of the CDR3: TGTGCCAGCAGGAAGTCAGGGGGAGCAGCGTTTAACTATGGCTACACCTTC.

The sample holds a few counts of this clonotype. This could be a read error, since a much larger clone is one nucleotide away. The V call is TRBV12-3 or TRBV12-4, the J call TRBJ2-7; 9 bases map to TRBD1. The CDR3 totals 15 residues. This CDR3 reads CASSAATGGTYEQCF. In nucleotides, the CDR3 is TGTGCCAGCAGTGCCGCGACAGGGGGAACCTACGAGCAGTGCTTC.

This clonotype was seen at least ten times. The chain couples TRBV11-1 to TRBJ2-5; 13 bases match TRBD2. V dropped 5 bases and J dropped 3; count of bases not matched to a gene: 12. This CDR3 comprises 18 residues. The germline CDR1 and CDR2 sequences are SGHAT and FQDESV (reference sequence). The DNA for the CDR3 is TGTGCCAGCAGCCCATGGGCGGGACTAGCGGGGCTCGAAGAGACCCAGTACTTC. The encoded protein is CASSPWAGLAGLEETQYF.

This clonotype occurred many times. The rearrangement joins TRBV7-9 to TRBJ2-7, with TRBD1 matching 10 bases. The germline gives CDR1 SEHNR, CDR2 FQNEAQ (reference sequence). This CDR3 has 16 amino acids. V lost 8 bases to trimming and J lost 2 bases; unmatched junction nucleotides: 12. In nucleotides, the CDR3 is TGTGCCAGCCAGAAAAGTGGGGGACAGGGGACCTACGAGCAGTACTTC. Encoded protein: CASQKSGGQGTYEQYF.

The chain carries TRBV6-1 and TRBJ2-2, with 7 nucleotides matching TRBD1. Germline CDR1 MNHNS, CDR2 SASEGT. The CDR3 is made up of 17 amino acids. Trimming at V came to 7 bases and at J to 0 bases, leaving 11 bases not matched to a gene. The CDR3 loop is CASTLRGPPTNTGELFF. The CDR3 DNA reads TGTGCCAGCACCCTGAGGGGGCCCCCGACGAACACCGGGGAGCTGTTTTTT.

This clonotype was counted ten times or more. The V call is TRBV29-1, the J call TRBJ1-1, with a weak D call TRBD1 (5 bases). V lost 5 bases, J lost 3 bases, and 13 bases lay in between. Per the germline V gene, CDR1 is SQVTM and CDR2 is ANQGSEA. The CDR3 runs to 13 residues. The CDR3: CSVRQGRDTEAFF. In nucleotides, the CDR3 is TGCAGCGTTCGGCAGGGACGTGACACTGAAGCTTTCTTT.

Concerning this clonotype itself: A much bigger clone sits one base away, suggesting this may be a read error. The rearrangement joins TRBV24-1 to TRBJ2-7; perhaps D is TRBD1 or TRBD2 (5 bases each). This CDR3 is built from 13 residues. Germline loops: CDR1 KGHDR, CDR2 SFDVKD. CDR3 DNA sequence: TGTGCCACCAGTGACGGGACCGCCGACGAGCACTACTTC. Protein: CATSDGTADEHYF.

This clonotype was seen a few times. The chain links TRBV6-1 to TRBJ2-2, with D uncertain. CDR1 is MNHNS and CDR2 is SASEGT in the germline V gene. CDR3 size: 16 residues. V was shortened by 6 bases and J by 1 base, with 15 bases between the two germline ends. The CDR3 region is CASRAHIGRNTGELFF. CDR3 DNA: TGTGCCAGCAGGGCCCATATAGGAAGGAACACCGGGGAGCTGTTTTTT.

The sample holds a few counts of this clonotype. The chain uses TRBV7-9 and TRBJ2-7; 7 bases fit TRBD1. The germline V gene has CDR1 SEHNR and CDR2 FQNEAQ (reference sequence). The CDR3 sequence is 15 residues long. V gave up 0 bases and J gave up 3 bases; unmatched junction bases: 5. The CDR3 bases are TGTGCCAGCAGCTTAGCCGAGACAGGGATCTACGAGCAGTACTTC. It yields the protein CASSLAETGIYEQYF.

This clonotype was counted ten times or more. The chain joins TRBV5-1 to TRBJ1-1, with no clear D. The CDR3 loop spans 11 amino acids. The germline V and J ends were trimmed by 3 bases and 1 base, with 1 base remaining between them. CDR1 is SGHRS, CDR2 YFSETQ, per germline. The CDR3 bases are TGCGCCAGCAGCTCGAACACTGAAGCTTTCTTT. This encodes CASSSNTEAFF.

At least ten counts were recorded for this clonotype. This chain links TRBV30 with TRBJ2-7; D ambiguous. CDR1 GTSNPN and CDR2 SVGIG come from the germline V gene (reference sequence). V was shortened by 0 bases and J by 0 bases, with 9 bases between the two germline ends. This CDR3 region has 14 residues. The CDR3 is CAWSVNSHSYEQYF. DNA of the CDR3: TGTGCCTGGAGTGTAAACAGTCACTCCTACGAGCAGTACTTC. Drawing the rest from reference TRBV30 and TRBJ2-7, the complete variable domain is SQTIHQWPATLVQPVGSPLSLECTVEGTSNPNLYWYRQAAGRGLQLLFYSVGIGQISSEVPQNLSASRPQDRQFILSSKKLLLSDSGFYLCAWSVNSHSYEQYFGPGTRLTVT.

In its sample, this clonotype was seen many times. The CDR3 DNA sequence: TGTGCCAGCACCTCAACGGGCGGCGGAAGGGGATCTGGCTACACCTTC. This translates into CASTSTGGGRGSGYTF. The rearrangement joins TRBV2 to TRBJ1-2, with D perhaps TRBD1 (5 bases). Trimming took off 7 bases at V and 7 bases at J, with 25 bases between the two ends. CDR1 is SNHLY and CDR2 is FYNNEI in the germline V gene. CDR3 length: 16 residues.

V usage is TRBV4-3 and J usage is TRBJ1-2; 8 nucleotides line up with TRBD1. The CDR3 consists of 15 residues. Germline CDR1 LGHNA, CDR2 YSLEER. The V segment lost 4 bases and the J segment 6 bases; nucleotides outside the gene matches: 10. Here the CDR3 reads CASSRRTGNENGYTF. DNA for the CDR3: TGCGCCAGCAGCCGCCGGACAGGGAACGAAAATGGCTACACCTTC.

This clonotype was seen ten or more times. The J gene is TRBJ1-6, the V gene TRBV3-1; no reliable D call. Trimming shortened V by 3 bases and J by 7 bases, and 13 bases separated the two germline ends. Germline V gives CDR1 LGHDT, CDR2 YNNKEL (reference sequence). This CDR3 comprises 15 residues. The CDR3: CASSHRPGQNSPLHF. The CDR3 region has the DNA TGTGCCAGCAGCCACAGACCGGGCCAAAATTCACCCCTCCACTTT.

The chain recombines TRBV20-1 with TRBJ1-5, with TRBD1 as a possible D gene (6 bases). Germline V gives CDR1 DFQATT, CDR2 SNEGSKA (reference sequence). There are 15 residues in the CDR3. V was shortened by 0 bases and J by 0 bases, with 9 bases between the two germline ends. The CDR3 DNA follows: TGCAGTGCTAGAGATACAGGGTATAGCAATCAGCCCCAGCATTTT. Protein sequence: CSARDTGYSNQPQHF.

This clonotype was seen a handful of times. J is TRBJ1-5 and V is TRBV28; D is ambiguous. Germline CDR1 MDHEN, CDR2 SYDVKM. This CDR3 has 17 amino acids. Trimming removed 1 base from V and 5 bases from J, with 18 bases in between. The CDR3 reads CASSLYPPGRFYQPQHF. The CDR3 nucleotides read TGTGCCAGCAGTTTATACCCCCCGGGAAGGTTTTATCAGCCCCAGCATTTT.

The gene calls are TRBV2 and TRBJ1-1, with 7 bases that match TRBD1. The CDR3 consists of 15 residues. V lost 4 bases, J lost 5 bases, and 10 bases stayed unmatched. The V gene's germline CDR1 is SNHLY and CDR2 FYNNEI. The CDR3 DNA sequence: TGTGCCAGCAGTGGGAACACAGGGGCCTGGACTGAAGCTTTCTTT. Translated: CASSGNTGAWTEAFF.

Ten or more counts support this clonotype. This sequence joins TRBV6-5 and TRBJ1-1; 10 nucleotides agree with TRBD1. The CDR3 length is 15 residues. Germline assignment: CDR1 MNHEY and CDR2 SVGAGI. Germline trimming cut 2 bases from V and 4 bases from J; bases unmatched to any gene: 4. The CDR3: CASSYQGQGSTEAFF. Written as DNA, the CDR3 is TGTGCCAGCAGTTACCAGGGACAGGGGAGCACTGAAGCTTTCTTT.

The CDR3 protein is CAWTPGGGNQPQHF. In nucleotides, the CDR3 is TGTGCCTGGACCCCGGGAGGGGGCAATCAGCCCCAGCATTTT. This chain connects TRBV30 to TRBJ1-5, with D possibly matching TRBD1 (5 bases). The germline CDR1 and CDR2 sequences are GTSNPN and SVGIG (reference sequence). V lost 4 bases, J lost 2 bases, and 12 bases lay in between. There are 14 residues in the CDR3.

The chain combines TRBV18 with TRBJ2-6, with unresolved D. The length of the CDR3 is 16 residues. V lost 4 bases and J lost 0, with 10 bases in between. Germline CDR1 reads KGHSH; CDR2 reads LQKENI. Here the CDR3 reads CASSLLPSSGANVLTF. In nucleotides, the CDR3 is TGTGCCAGCTCACTCCTCCCAAGCTCTGGGGCCAACGTCCTGACTTTC.

CDR3 amino acids: CASRRDGASGSPLHF. DNA of the CDR3: TGTGCCAGCAGGCGGGACGGGGCTTCTGGCTCACCCCTCCACTTT. The chain recombines TRBV6-1 with TRBJ1-6, with D possibly being TRBD1 (5 bases). Trimming removed 6 bases from V and 10 bases from J, with 19 bases in between. Germline V gene sequence: CDR1 MNHNS, CDR2 SASEGT. The CDR3 is 15 amino acids.

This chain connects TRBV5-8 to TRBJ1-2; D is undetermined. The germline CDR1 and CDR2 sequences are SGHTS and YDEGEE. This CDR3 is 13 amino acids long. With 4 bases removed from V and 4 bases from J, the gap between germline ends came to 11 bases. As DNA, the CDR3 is TGTGCCAGCAGCCAGTGGAGTCTCTATGGCTACACCTTC. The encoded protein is CASSQWSLYGYTF.